Sequencing of this T cell receptor beta chain was carried out in a study of cytomegalovirus exposure and HLA in healthy donors. With V trimmed by 0 bases and J by 6 bases, 4 bases remained unmatched. The germline V gene has CDR1 MRHNA and CDR2 SNTAGT. This CDR3 comprises 15 residues. The PCR employed 60 Vbeta primers together with 13 Jbeta primers. Assay used: immunoSEQ multiplex PCR; TCRdb lists only in-frame clones, some missing. Of about 150,000 clones listed, approximately 73% are singletons. The chain links TRBV6-4 to TRBJ1-2, with 10 bases matching TRBD1. The TCR sequence derives from a man aged 30 to 39 in good health and CMV-seropositive. The sequenced sample was PBMCs. CDR3 nucleotide sequence: TGTGCCAGCAGTGACTCAAGGACAGGGGGTAATGGCTACACCTTC. Amino acid sequence: CASSDSRTGGNGYTF.